This T cell receptor beta chain was captured by sequencing in a study of T cells after yellow fever vaccination. V trimming: 3 bases; J trimming: 2 bases; junction bases outside the gene matches: 5. Germline CDR1 SGHTA, CDR2 FQGNSA. The CDR3 is made up of 15 amino acids. Production of TCR cDNA was by 5'RACE template switching, which also added a universal primer site and UMIs. A single record per CDR3 protein comes from TCRdb applying MiXCR to the 5' RACE reads. The table has some 390,000 distinct CDR3 sequences, approximately 18% seen once. This clonotype was detected a few times. This chain uses TRBV7-2 with TRBJ1-2; 8 bases map to TRBD1. Material: PBMCs, obtained before the yellow fever booster vaccination. The clonotype was recovered from a man between 18 and 35 years old who received the YFV17D yellow fever vaccine. The CDR3 sequence: CASSFIQGANYGYTF. The CDR3 coding sequence is TGTGCCAGCAGCTTTATCCAGGGGGCAAACTATGGCTACACCTTC.